The text below deals with one T cell receptor (beta chain). These data are taken from a study of blood T cell repertoires in COVID-19. CDR1 and CDR2 (germline): GTSNPN, SVGIG (reference sequence). The germline V and J ends were trimmed by 0 bases and 2 bases, with 8 bases remaining between them. The CDR3 contains 14 residues. Libraries were prepared by immunoSEQ multiplex PCR; TCRdb keeps only in-frame clonotypes and omits some of them. The profile covers 350,000 or so clones, with about 90% appearing a single time and about 0.94% taken by the ten largest. Contact with a PCR-confirmed or clinician-diagnosed COVID-19 case occurred within 2 weeks of entry.

The clonotype originates from a woman younger than 45 who had been exposed to COVID-19. The chain links TRBV30 to TRBJ1-3; maybe TRBD1 (5 bases). The sequencing input was PBMCs or T cells enriched from blood (not recorded which). CDR3 sequence (DNA): TGTGCCTGGAGTGTTGGAGGGGCTGGAAACACCATATATTTT. It specifies CAWSVGGAGNTIYF.